This T cell receptor (beta chain) is drawn from a study of cytomegalovirus exposure and HLA in healthy donors. The CDR3 runs to 15 residues. The germline V and J ends were trimmed by 0 bases and 2 bases, with 8 bases remaining between them. In germline, CDR1 is SGHTA, CDR2 FQGNSA. Both 60 Vbeta primers and 13 Jbeta primers went into the PCR. Libraries were prepared by immunoSEQ multiplex PCR; TCRdb keeps only in-frame clonotypes and omits some of them. This sample yields around 200,000 clones, of which roughly 83% are seen a single time; 2% to 2.5% belongs to the top ten. The chain recombines TRBV7-2 with TRBJ1-5; tentatively, D is TRBD1 (5 bases). Input material: PBMCs. This TCR derives from a woman aged 45-65 years in good health and CMV-seronegative. DNA for the CDR3: TGTGCCAGCAGCTTAGCGGGGGGACGCAATCAGCCCCAGCATTTT. Translated, it gives CASSLAGGRNQPQHF.